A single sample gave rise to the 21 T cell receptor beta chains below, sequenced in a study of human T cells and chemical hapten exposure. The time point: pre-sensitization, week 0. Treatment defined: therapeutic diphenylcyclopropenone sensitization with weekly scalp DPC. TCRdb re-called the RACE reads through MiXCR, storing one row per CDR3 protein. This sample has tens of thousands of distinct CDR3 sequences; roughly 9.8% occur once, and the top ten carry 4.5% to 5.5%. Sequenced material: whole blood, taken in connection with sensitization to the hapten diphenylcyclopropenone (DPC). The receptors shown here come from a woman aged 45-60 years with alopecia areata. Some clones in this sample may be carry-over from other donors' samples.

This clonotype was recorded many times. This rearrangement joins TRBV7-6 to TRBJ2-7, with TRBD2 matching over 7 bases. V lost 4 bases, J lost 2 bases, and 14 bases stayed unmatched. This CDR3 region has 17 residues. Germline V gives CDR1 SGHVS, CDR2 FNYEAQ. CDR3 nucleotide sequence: TGTGCCAGCAGCTCCATCCCCAGGGTGGGGGGGGCCTACGAGCAGTACTTC. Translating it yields CASSSIPRVGGAYEQYF.

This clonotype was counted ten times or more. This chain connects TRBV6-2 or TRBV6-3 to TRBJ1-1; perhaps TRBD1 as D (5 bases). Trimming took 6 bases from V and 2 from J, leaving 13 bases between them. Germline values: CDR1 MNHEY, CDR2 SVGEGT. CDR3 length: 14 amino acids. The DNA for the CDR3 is TGTGCCAGCAGGTCAATCAGGGACAACACTGAAGCTTTCTTT. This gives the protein CASRSIRDNTEAFF.

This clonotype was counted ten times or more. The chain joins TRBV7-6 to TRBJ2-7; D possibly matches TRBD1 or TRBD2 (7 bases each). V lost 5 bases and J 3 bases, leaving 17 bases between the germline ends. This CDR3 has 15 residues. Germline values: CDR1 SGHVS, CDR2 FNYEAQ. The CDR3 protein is CASSHRGGTDYEQYF. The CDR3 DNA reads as TGTGCCAGCAGCCATAGGGGGGGGACAGACTACGAGCAGTACTTC.

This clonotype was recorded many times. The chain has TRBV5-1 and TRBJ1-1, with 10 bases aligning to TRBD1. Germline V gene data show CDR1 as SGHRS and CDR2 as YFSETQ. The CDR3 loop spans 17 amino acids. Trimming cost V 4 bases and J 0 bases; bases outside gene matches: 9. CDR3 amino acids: CASSTLGQGGMNTEAFF. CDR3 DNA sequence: TGCGCCAGCAGCACACTAGGACAGGGGGGGATGAACACTGAAGCTTTCTTT.

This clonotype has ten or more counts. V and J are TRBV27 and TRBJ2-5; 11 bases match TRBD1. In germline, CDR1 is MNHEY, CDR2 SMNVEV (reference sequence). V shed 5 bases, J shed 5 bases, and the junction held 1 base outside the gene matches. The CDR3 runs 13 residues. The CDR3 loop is CASSRDRGETQYF. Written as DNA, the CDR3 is TGTGCCAGCAGTCGGGACAGGGGGGAGACCCAGTACTTC.

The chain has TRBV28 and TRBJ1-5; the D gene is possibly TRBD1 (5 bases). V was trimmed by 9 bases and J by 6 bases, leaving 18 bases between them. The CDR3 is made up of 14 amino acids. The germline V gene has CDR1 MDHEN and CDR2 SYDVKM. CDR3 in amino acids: CASSSFGGAQPQHF. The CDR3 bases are TGTGCCAGTAGCAGTTTTGGGGGAGCTCAGCCCCAGCATTTT.

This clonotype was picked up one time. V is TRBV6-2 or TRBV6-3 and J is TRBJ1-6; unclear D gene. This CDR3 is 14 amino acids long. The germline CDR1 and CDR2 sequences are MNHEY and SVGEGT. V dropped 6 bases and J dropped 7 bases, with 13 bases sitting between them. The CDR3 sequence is CASSDGRFNSPLHF. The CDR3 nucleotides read TGTGCCAGCAGCGACGGAAGGTTCAATTCACCCCTCCACTTT.

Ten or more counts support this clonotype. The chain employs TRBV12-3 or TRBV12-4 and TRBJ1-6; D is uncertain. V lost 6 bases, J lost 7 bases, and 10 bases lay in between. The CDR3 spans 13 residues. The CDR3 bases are TGTGCCAGCAGCATTCTGGGGAATTCACCCCTCCACTTT. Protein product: CASSILGNSPLHF.

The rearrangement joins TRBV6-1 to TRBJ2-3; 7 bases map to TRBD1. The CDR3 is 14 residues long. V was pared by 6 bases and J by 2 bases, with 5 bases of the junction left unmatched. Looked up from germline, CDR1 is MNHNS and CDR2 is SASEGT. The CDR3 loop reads CASRRDSLTDTQYF. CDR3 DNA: TGTGCCAGCAGGAGGGACAGTCTCACAGATACGCAGTATTTT.

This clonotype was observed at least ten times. CDR3 coding DNA: TGTGCCAGCAGCTTATACAACGGTAGGAATGAGCAGTTCTTC. Residues: CASSLYNGRNEQFF. The gene calls are TRBV7-9 and TRBJ2-1; D ambiguous. CDR1 SEHNR and CDR2 FQNEAQ come from the germline V gene (reference sequence). The CDR3 loop spans 14 amino acids. The V end lost 2 bases, the J end lost 7 bases, and 12 bases lay between the germline ends.

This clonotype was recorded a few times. CDR3 DNA sequence: TGCAGTGCAAAAACCGGGACAGCCGGCTCCGAGCAGTACTTC. Translated, it gives CSAKTGTAGSEQYF. V and J are TRBV20-1 and TRBJ2-7; 7 nucleotides align to TRBD1. The CDR3 runs 14 residues. Per the germline V gene, CDR1 is DFQATT and CDR2 is SNEGSKA (reference sequence). The V and J ends lost 6 bases and 6 bases, in that order; junction bases with no gene match: 14.

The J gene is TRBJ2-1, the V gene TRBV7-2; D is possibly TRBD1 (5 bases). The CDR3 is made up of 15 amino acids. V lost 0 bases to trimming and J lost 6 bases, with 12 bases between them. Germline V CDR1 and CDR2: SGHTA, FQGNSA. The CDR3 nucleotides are TGTGCCAGCAGCTTAGCCCTCACAGGTGTCAATGAGCAGTTCTTC. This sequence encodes CASSLALTGVNEQFF.

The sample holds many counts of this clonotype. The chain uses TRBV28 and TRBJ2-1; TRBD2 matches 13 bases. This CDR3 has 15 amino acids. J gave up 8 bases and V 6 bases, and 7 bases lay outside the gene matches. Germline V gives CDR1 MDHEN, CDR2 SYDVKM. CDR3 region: CASRPGLAGVHEQFF. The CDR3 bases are TGTGCCAGCAGGCCCGGACTAGCGGGAGTTCATGAGCAGTTCTTC.

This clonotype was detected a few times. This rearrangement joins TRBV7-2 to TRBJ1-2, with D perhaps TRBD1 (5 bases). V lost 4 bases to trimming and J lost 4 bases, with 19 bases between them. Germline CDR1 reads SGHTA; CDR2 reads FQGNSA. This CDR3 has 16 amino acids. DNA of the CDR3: TGTGCCAGCAGCTCCATGGGGTCAGGGTTAGGCTATGGCTACACCTTC. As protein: CASSSMGSGLGYGYTF. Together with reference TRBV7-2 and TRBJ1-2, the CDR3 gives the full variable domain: GAGVSQSPSNKVTEKGKDVELRCDPISGHTALYWYRQSLGQGLEFLIYFQGNSAPDKSGLPSDRFSAERTGGSVSTLTIQRTQQEDSAVYLCASSSMGSGLGYGYTFGSGTRLTVV.

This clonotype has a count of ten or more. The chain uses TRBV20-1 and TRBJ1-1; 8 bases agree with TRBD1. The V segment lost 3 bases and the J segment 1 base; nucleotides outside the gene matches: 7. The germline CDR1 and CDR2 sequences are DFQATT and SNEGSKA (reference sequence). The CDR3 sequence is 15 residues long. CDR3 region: CSARKDRVRNTEAFF. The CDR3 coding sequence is TGCAGTGCTAGGAAGGACAGGGTGAGGAACACTGAAGCTTTCTTT.

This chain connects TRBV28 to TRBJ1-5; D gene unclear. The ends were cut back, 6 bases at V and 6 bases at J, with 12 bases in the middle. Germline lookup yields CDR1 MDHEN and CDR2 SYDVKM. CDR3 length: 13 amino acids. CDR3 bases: TGTGCCAGCAGGGTGACGGAGGGTCAGCCCCAGCATTTT. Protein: CASRVTEGQPQHF.

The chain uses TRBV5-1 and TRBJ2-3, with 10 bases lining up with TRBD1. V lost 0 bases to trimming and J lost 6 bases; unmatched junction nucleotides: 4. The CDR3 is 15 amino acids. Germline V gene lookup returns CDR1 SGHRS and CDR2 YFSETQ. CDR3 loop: CASSLVGQGYDTQYF. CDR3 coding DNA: TGCGCCAGCAGCTTGGTGGGACAGGGGTACGATACGCAGTATTTT.

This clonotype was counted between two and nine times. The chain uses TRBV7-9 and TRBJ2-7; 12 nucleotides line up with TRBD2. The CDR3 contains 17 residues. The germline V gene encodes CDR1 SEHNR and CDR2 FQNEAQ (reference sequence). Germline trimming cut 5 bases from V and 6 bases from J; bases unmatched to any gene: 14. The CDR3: CASSLPGTSGSHSEQYF. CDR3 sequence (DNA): TGTGCCAGCAGCCTACCTGGGACTAGCGGGTCGCATAGCGAGCAGTACTTC.

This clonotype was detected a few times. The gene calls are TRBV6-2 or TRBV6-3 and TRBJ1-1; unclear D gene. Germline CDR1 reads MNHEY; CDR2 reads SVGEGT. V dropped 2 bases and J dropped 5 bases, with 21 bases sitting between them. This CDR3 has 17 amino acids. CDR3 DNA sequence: TGTGCCAGCAGTTACGGGCCGGGGAGGGCTTGGGAGACTGAAGCTTTCTTT. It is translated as CASSYGPGRAWETEAFF.

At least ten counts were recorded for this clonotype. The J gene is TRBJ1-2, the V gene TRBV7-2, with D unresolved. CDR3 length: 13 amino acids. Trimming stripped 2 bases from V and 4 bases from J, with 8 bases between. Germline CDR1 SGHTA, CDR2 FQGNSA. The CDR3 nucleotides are TGTGCCAGCAGCTTAATAAGGATCTATGGCTACACCTTC. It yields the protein CASSLIRIYGYTF.

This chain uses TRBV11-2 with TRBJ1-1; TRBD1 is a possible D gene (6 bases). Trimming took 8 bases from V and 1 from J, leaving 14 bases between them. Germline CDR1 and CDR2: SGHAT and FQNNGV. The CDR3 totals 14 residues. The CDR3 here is CASGLGGANTEAFF. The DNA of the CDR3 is TGTGCCAGCGGATTAGGGGGGGCGAACACTGAAGCTTTCTTT.